This record looks at one T cell receptor (beta chain) sequence and its context. The entry originates in a study of blood T cell repertoires in COVID-19. The wider study: COVID-19 samples from acute and convalescent phases originated in the United States, Italy and Spain. PBMCs, B-cell-depleted T cells, or T cells provided the cDNA or gDNA that made up the material.

Original methodology: Reference gene primer amplification yielded estimated nucleated cell counts. Libraries were prepared by immunoSEQ multiplex PCR; TCRdb keeps only in-frame clonotypes and omits some of them. V and J calls and clone size follow that table, whereas D and trimming were derived from the DNA. The repertoire holds roughly 250,000 clones, with more than 70% as singletons. The germline gives CDR1 LGHDT, CDR2 YNNKEL (reference sequence). The CDR3 has 11 amino acids. The germline V and J ends were trimmed by 8 bases and 6 bases, with 11 bases remaining between them. Clinical history as reported by participants underpinned cohort assignment.

The receptor comes from a woman aged 45-60 years who had recovered from COVID-19. The specimen sequenced was PBMCs or T cells enriched from blood (not recorded which). The chain is built from TRBV3-1 (or the pseudogene TRBV3-2) and TRBJ2-7, with TRBD1 as a possible D gene (6 bases). CDR3 bases: TGTGCCAGCGGAACAGGGACCGAGCAGTACTTC. Amino acids: CASGTGTEQYF.